This paragraph reports one T cell receptor beta chain. What it binds is not known. Per the germline V gene, CDR1 is LNHDA and CDR2 is SQIVND (reference sequence). The CDR3 is 13 residues long. The V end lost 7 bases, the J end lost 9 bases, and 16 bases lay between the germline ends. The data were obtained in a study of T cells in Graves' hyperthyroidism and ophthalmopathy. Overall study findings and caveats: Before onset, ophthalmopathy was predicted by the model a median around 6 months earlier. A 13 V-J signature model discriminated ophthalmopathy versus stable hyperthyroidism.

Amplification targeted TCR beta CDR3 regions from RNA transcripts. The HTBI primer set drove a first-round RT-PCR of the TCR CDR3. One entry per CDR3 protein, called by TCRdb with MiXCR from the multiplex PCR reads. This sample yields around 600,000 distinct CDR3 sequences, of which around a sixth are seen a single time; roughly 6.6% belongs to the top ten. The origin of this receptor is a woman in her twenties or thirties with Graves' hyperthyroidism. J is TRBJ2-1 and V is TRBV19, with a weak D call TRBD2 (5 bases). Sequences were obtained from blood. CDR3 in amino acids: CASTLAYEGEQFF. The CDR3 coding sequence is TGTGCCAGTACCCTAGCTTACGAGGGTGAGCAGTTCTTC.